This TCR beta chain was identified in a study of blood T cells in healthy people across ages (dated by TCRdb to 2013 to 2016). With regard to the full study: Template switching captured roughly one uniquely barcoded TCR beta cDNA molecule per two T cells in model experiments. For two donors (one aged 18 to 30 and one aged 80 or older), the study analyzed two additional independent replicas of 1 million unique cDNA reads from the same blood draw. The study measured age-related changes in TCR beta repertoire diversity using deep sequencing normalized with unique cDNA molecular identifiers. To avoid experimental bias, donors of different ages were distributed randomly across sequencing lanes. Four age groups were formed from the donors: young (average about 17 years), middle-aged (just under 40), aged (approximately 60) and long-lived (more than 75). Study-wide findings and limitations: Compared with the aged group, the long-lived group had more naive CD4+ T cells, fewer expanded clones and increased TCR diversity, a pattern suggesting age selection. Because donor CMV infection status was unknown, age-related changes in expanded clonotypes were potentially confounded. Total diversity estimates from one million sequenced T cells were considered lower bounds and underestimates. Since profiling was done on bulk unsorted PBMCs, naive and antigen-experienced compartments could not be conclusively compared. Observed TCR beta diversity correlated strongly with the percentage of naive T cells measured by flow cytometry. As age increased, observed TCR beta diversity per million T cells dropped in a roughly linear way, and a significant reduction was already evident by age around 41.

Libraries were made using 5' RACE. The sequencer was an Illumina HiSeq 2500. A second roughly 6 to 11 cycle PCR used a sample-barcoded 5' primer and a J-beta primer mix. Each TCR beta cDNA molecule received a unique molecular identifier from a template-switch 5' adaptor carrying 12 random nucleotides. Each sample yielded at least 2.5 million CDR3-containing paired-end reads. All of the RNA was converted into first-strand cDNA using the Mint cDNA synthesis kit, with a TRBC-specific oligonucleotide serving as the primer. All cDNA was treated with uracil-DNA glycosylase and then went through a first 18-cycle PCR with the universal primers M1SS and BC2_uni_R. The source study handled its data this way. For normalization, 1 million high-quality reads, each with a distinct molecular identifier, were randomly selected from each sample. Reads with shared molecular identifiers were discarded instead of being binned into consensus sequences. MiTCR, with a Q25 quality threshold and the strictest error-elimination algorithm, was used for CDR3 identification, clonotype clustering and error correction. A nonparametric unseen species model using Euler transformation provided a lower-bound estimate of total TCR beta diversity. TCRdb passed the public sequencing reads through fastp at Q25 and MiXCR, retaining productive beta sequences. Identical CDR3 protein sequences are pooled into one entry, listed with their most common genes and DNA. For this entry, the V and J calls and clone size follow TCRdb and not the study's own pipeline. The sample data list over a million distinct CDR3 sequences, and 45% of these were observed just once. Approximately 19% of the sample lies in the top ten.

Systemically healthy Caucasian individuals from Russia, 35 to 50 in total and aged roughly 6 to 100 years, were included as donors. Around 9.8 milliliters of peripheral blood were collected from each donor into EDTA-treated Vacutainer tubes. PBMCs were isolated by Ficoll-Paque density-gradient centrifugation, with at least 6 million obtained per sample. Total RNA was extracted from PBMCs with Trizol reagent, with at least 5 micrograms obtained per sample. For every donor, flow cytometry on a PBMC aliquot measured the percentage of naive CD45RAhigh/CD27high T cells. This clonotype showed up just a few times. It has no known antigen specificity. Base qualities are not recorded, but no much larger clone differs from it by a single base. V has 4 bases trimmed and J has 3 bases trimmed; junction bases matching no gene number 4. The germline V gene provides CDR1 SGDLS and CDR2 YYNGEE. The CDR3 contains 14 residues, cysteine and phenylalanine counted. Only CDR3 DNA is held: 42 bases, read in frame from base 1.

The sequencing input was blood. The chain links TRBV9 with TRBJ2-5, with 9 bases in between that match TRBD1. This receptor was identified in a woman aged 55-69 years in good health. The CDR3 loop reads CASSTGTGKETQYF. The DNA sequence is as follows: TGTGCCAGCAGCACCGGGACAGGGAAAGAGACCCAGTACTTC.